This TCR beta chain stems from a study of blood T cell repertoires in COVID-19. In the study overall: COVID-19 samples collected from the United States, Italy and Spain covered acute and convalescent phases. Sources were T cells, B-cell-depleted T cells, or PBMCs; the material itself was cDNA or gDNA.

This CDR3 region has 15 residues. Trimming left V 0 bases short and J 6 bases short, with 12 bases between. The germline CDR1 and CDR2 sequences are SGHTA and FQGNSA. Under the authors' procedure: Counts of nucleated cells, estimated from reference gene primer amplification, were obtained. This table comes from immunoSEQ multiplex PCR, and its TCRdb copy is limited to in-frame clones, with some not included. D and trimming come from the DNA, and the V and J calls and clone size come from that table. The sample holds about half a million clones, 80% to 90% seen once. V usage is TRBV7-2 and J usage is TRBJ2-1, with D possibly matching TRBD2 (7 bases). The receptor's source is a human donor in a cohort sampled during active COVID-19. Sequenced material: peripheral blood. CDR3 sequence (DNA): TGTGCCAGCAGCTTAGCGACTAGCAGGGGCAATGAGCAGTTCTTC. This gives the protein CASSLATSRGNEQFF.